This T cell receptor (beta chain) was captured by sequencing in a study of early T cells in non-severe SARS-CoV-2 infection. CDR1 MNHNS and CDR2 SASEGT come from the germline V gene. The CDR3 runs 12 residues. Trimming removed 6 bases at V and 10 bases at J, with 15 bases between. For this clonotype: A much larger clone sits a single nucleotide away, making a read error possible.

Each CDR3 protein is one row after TCRdb ran MiXCR on the 5' RACE reads. The data show roughly 69,000 distinct CDR3 sequences, roughly 8.7% seen once. The TCR was taken from an adult who was a healthcare worker with PCR-confirmed SARS-CoV-2 infection or an uninfected control (not recorded which). Sequences were obtained from whole blood. The rearrangement uses TRBV6-1 and TRBJ1-2, with D perhaps matching TRBD1 (6 bases). CDR3 residues: CASRDSGGDYTF. CDR3 DNA sequence: TGTGCCAGCAGGGACAGCGGCGGAGACTACACCTTC.